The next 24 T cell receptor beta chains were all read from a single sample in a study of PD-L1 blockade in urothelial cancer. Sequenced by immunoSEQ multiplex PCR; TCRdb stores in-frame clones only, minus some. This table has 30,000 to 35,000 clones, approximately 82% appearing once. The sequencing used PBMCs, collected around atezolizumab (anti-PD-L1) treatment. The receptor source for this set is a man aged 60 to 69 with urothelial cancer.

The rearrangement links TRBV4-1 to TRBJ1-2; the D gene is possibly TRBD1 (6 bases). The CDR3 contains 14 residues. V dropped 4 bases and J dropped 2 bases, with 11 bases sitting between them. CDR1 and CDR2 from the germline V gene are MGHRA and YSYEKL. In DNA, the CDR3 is TGCGCCAGCAGCCCACAGGGTATGAACTATGGCTACACCTTC. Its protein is CASSPQGMNYGYTF.

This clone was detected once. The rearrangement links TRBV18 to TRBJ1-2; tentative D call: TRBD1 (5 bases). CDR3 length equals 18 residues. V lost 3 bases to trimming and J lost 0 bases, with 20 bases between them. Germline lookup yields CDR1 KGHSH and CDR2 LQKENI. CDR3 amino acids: CASSPTSSREGTNYGYTF. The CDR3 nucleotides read TGTGCCAGCTCACCGACCTCGAGCAGGGAGGGAACTAACTATGGCTACACCTTC.

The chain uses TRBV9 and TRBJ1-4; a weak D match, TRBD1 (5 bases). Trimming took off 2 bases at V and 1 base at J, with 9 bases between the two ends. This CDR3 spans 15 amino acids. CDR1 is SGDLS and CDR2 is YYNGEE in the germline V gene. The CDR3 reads CASSVTDRTNEKLFF. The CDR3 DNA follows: TGTGCCAGCAGCGTGACCGACAGAACTAATGAAAAACTGTTTTTT.

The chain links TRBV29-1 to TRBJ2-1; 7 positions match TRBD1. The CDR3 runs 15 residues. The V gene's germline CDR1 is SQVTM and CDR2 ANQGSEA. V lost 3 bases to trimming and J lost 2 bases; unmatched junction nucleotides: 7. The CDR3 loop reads CSVEPPGQPYNEQFF. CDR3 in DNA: TGCAGCGTTGAGCCTCCGGGACAGCCCTACAATGAGCAGTTCTTC.

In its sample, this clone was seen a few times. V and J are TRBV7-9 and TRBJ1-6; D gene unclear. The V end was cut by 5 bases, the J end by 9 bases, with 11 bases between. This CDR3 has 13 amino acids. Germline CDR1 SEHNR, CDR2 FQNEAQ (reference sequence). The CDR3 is CASSLGRGSPLHF. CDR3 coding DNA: TGTGCCAGCAGCCTCGGGCGGGGTTCACCCCTCCACTTT.

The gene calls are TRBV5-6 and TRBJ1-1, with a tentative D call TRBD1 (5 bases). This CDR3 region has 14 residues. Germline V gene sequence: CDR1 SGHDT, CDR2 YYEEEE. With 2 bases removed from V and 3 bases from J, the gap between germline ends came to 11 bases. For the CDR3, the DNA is TGTGCCAGCAGCTTTGGGGCGGCAGACACTGAAGCTTTCTTT. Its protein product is CASSFGAADTEAFF.

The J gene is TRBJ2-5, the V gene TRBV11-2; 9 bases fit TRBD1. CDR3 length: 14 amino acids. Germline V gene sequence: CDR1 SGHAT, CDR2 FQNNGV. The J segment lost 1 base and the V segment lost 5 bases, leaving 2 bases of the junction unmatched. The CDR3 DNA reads TGTGCCAGCAGCCAGACAGGGGGCCAAGAGACCCAGTACTTC. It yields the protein CASSQTGGQETQYF.

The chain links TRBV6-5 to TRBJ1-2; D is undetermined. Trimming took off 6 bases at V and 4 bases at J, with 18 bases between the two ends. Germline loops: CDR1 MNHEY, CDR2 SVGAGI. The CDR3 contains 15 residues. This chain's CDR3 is CASSYPSRSIYGYTF. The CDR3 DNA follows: TGTGCCAGCAGCTACCCCAGCCGGAGTATCTATGGCTACACCTTC.

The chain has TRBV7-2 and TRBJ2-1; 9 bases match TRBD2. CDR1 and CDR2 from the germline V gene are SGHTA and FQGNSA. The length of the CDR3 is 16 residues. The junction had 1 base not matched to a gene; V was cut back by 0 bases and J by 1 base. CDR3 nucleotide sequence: TGTGCCAGCAGCTTAGCGACTAGCGGATCCTACAATGAGCAGTTCTTC. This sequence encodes CASSLATSGSYNEQFF.

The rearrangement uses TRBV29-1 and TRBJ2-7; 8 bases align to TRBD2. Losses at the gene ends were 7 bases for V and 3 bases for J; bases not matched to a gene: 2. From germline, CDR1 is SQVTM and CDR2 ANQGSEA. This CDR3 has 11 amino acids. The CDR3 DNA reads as TGCAGCGGCGGGGGGAACTACGAGCAGTACTTC. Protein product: CSGGGNYEQYF.

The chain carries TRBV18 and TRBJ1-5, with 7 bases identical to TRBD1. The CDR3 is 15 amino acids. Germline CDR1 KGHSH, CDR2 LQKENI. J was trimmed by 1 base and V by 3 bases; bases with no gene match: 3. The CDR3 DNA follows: TGTGCCAGCTCACCTCAGGGACAGAGCAATCAGCCCCAGCATTTT. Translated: CASSPQGQSNQPQHF.

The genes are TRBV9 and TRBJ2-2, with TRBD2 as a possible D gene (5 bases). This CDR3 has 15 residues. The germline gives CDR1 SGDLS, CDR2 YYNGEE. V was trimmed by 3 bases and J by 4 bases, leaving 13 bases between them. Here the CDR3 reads CASSERGRATGELFF. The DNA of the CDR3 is TGTGCCAGCAGCGAACGGGGTAGGGCCACCGGGGAGCTGTTTTTT.

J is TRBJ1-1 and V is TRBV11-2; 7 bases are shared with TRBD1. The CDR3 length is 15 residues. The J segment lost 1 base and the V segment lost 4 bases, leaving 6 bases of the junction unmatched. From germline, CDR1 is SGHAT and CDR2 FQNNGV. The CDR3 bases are TGTGCCAGCAGCTCCCTCAGACAGGGGAACACTGAAGCTTTCTTT. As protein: CASSSLRQGNTEAFF.

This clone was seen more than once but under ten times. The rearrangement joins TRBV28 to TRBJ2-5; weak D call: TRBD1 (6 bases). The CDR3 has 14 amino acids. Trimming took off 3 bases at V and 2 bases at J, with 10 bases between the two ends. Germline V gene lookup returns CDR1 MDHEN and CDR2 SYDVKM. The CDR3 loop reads CASSFIGGQETQYF. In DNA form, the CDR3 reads TGTGCCAGCAGTTTTATAGGGGGACAAGAGACCCAGTACTTC.

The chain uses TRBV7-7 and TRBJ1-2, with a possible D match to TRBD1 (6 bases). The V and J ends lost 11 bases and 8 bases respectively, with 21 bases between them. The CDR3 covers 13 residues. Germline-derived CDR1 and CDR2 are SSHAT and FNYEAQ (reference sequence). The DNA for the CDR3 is TGTGCCCCAGGCCCCCGGGGGGCGCGGGGCTACACCTTC. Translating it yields CAPGPRGARGYTF.

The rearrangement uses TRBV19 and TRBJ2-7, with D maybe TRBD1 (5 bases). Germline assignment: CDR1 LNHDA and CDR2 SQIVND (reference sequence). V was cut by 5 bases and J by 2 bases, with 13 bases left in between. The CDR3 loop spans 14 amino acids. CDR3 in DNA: TGTGCCAGTAGTCGCAGGGTCCCACCCTACGAGCAGTACTTC. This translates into CASSRRVPPYEQYF. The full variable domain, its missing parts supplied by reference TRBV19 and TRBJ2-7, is DGGITQSPKYLFRKEGQNVTLSCEQNLNHDAMYWYRQDPGQGLRLIYYSQIVNDFQKGDIAEGYSVSREKKESFPLTVTSAQKNPTAFYLCASSRRVPPYEQYFGPGTRLTVT.

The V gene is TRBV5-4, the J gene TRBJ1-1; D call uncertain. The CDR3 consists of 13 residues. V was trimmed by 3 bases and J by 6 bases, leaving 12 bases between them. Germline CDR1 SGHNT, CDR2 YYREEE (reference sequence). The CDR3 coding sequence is TGTGCCAGCAGCTCACTTACAGATTCTGAAGCTTTCTTT. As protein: CASSSLTDSEAFF.

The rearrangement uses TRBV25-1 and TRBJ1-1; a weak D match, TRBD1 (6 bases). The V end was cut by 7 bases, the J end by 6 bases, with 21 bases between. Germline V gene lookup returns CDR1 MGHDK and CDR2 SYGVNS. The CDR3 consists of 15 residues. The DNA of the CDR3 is TGTGCCAGCACCAAAACCCGGACAGCCTTGGCTGAAGCTTTCTTT. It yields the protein CASTKTRTALAEAFF.

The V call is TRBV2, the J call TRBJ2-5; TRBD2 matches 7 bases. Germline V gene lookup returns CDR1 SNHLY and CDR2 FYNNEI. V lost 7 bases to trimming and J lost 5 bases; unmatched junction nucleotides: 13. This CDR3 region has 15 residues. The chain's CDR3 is CASTRLAPGRETQYF. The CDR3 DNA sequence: TGTGCCAGCACCCGACTAGCACCAGGCCGGGAGACCCAGTACTTC.

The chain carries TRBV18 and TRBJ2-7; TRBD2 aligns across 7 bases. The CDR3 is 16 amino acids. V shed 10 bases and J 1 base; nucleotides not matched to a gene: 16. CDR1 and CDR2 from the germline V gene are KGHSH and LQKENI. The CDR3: CAIPYDPSGISYEQYF. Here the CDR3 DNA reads TGTGCCATTCCATACGACCCCAGCGGGATTTCCTACGAGCAGTACTTC. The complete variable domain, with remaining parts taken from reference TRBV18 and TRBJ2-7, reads NAGVMQNPRHLVRRRGQEARLRCSPMKGHSHVYWYRQLPEEGLKFMVYLQKENIIDESGMPKERFSAEFPKEGPSILRIQQVVRGDSAAYFCAIPYDPSGISYEQYFGPGTRLTVT.

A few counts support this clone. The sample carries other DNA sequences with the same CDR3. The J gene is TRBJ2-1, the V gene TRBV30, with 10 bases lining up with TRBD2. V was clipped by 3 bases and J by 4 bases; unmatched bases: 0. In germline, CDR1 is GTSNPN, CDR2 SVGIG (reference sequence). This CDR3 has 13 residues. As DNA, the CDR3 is TGTGCCTGGAGACTAGCGGGGTACAATGAGCAGTTCTTC. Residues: CAWRLAGYNEQFF.

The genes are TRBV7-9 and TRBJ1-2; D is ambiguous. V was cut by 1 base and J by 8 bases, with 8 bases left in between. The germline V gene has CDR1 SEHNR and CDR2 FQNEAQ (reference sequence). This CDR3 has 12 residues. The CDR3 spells CASSLGGGGYTF. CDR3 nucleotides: TGTGCCAGCAGCTTAGGTGGCGGCGGCTACACCTTC.

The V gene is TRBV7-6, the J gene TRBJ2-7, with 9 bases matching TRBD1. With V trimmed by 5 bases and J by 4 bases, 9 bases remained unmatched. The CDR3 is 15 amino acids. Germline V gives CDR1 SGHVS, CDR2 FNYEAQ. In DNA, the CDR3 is TGTGCCAGCAGCCCCCCCGGGACAGGGATTTACGAGCAGTACTTC. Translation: CASSPPGTGIYEQYF.

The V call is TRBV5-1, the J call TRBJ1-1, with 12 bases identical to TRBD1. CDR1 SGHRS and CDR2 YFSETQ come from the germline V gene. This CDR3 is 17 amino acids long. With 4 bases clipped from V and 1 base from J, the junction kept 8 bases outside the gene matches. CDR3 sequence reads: CASSPGQGAWGNTEAFF. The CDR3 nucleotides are TGCGCCAGCAGCCCGGGACAGGGGGCGTGGGGGAACACTGAAGCTTTCTTT.